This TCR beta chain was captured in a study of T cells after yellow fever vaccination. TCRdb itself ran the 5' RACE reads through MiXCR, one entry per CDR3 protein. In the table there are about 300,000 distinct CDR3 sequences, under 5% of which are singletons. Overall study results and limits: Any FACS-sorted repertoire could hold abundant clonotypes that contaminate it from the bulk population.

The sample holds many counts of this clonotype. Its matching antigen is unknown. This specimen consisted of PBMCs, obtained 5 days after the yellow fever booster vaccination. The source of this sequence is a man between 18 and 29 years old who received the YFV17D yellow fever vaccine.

The CDR3 DNA reads as TGTGCCAGCAGCCAGAGGGGGGAAAAACTGTTTTTT. This gives the protein CASSQRGEKLFF. J is TRBJ1-4 and V is TRBV7-6; D possibly corresponds to TRBD1 (6 bases). There are 12 residues in the CDR3. Trimming removed 5 bases at V and 8 bases at J, with 9 bases between. The germline gives CDR1 SGHVS, CDR2 FNYEAQ.